This TCR beta chain originates from a study of shared clonotypes between healthy human individuals. Study in general: Three CD4 naive, three CD4 memory, two CD8 naive and one CD8 memory plate were used per donor.

This table comes from immunoSEQ multiplex PCR, and its TCRdb copy is limited to in-frame clones, with some not included. The sample contains approximately 840,000 clones, about 96% of which appear only once. The V gene's germline CDR1 is MNHNS and CDR2 SASEGT. This CDR3 has 15 amino acids. V was clipped by 5 bases and J by 0 bases; unmatched bases: 3. About this clone itself: Its antigen is unidentified.

Study conclusions and caveats: Generation probabilities of non-shared clonotypes were lower (relative to those shared by all four donors). Naive subsets typically showed greater estimated richness than memory subsets. Enrolling few donors narrowed the genetic and exposure-history diversity that was represented.

The naive CD8 subset, CD45RO-negative cells positively selected for CCR7, excluded terminally differentiated effector memory CD45RA+ cells. The chain recombines TRBV6-1 with TRBJ1-4, with 7 bases aligning to TRBD1. Sequences were obtained from naive CD8+ T cells sorted from blood. The source of this sequence is a man aged 25 to 45 in good health. This CDR3 is CASSQGVATNEKLFF. CDR3 nucleotide sequence: TGTGCCAGCAGTCAGGGGGTTGCAACTAATGAAAAACTGTTTTTT.